The 27 T cell receptor beta chains presented below share a single source sample, sequenced in a study of Ad26.COV2.S vaccination and SARS-CoV-2 variants. Treatment reported: roughly 19 received Ad26.COV2.S at low or high dose, single or two shots; a few received placebo; per-sample allocation not given. Day 63 following the first vaccine or placebo injection was when the samples were taken. Method: immunoSEQ multiplex PCR; TCRdb's copy keeps in-frame clones and lacks some. The sample shows 380,000 or so clones, about 86% of them seen only once. The input for sequencing was peripheral blood, taken in a trial of Ad26.COV2.S vaccine versus placebo. These receptors originate from a person aged 18-60 years who received the Ad26.COV2.S COVID-19 vaccine or a placebo.

This chain joins TRBV6-5 and TRBJ1-1, with D uncertain. V dropped 0 bases and J dropped 7 bases, with 9 bases sitting between them. Germline assignment: CDR1 MNHEY and CDR2 SVGAGI. The CDR3 loop spans 13 amino acids. The CDR3 nucleotides are TGTGCCAGCAGTTACTCGAGTAATGGTGAAGCTTTCTTT. Translating gives CASSYSSNGEAFF.

The CDR3, as DNA: TGTGCCAGCAGCACTACGGACAGGGGGGTCGGCTATGGCTACACCTTC. It is translated as CASSTTDRGVGYGYTF. The rearrangement links TRBV7-8 to TRBJ1-2, with 10 bases identical to TRBD1. CDR3 length equals 16 residues. V gave up 5 bases and J gave up 4 bases; unmatched junction bases: 10. The germline V gene has CDR1 SGHVS and CDR2 FQNEAQ. Complete variable domain (other parts from reference TRBV7-8 and TRBJ1-2): GAGVSQSPRYKVAKRGQDVALRCDPISGHVSLFWYQQALGQGPEFLTYFQNEAQLDKSGLPSDRFFAERPEGSVSTLKIQRTQQEDSAVYLCASSTTDRGVGYGYTFGSGTRLTVV.

This chain connects TRBV5-1 to TRBJ2-3; 11 bases match TRBD2. The junction had 1 base not matched to a gene; V was cut back by 4 bases and J by 0 bases. From germline, CDR1 is SGHRS and CDR2 YFSETQ. This CDR3 spans 15 amino acids. Here the CDR3 DNA reads TGCGCCAGCAGCCGGACTAGCGGGAGCACAGATACGCAGTATTTT. Encoded protein: CASSRTSGSTDTQYF.

The chain uses TRBV7-9 and TRBJ1-4; possibly TRBD1 for D (6 bases). Germline loops: CDR1 SEHNR, CDR2 FQNEAQ (reference sequence). Trimming pared 2 bases from V and 5 bases from J, leaving 9 bases between. The CDR3 has 14 amino acids. CDR3 nucleotides: TGTGCCAGCAGCTTAAACACAGGGAATGAAAAACTGTTTTTT. It codes for CASSLNTGNEKLFF.

The genes are TRBV6-5 and TRBJ2-7; TRBD2 matches 8 bases. The CDR3 is 15 residues long. Losses at the gene ends were 6 bases for V and 4 bases for J; bases not matched to a gene: 11. Looked up from germline, CDR1 is MNHEY and CDR2 is SVGAGI. This CDR3 is CASRLADSSGYEQYF. CDR3 coding DNA: TGTGCCAGCAGACTAGCGGACTCCTCGGGGTACGAGCAGTACTTC.

V gene TRBV30 combines with J gene TRBJ2-5; 7 bases agree with TRBD1. Trimming at V came to 1 base and at J to 0 bases, leaving 5 bases not matched to a gene. Germline CDR1 GTSNPN, CDR2 SVGIG (reference sequence). The CDR3 is 15 residues long. This CDR3 reads CAWSEKQGYQETQYF. In nucleotides, the CDR3 is TGTGCCTGGAGTGAGAAACAGGGGTACCAAGAGACCCAGTACTTC.

This chain uses TRBV5-1 with TRBJ1-4, with D hard to call. Germline V gene sequence: CDR1 SGHRS, CDR2 YFSETQ. V gave up 3 bases and J gave up 4 bases, with 13 bases separating them. This CDR3 is 15 amino acids long. The CDR3 protein is CASSSRPGLNEKLFF. CDR3 coding DNA: TGCGCCAGCAGCTCGCGCCCCGGGCTTAATGAAAAACTGTTTTTT.

The table lists this clone with a count of one. The chain combines TRBV2 with TRBJ2-2; D unclear. Germline V gives CDR1 SNHLY, CDR2 FYNNEI. The CDR3 covers 14 residues. Deletions cut 6 bases from V and 0 bases from J, with 8 bases between. Written as DNA, the CDR3 is TGTGCCAGCAGCCCCCGGACGAACACCGGGGAGCTGTTTTTT. Amino acid sequence: CASSPRTNTGELFF.

This clone came up a few times. The gene calls are TRBV6-2 or TRBV6-3 and TRBJ1-2, with D unclear. Deletions cut 5 bases from V and 3 bases from J, with 19 bases between. This CDR3 comprises 16 residues. In germline, CDR1 is MNHEY, CDR2 SVGEGT. The CDR3 loop reads CASSTIPSWRYYGYTF. The CDR3 region has the DNA TGTGCCAGCAGTACCATTCCCTCGTGGAGGTACTATGGCTACACCTTC.

The gene calls are TRBV18 and TRBJ2-1, with 11 nucleotides matching TRBD2. The V and J ends lost 4 bases and 4 bases, in that order; junction bases with no gene match: 6. Germline V gene data show CDR1 as KGHSH and CDR2 as LQKENI. The CDR3 is 16 amino acids. The DNA for the CDR3 is TGTGCCAGCTCACTCACACTAGCGGGAGTGTACAATGAGCAGTTCTTC. This codes for CASSLTLAGVYNEQFF.

The chain uses TRBV4-3 and TRBJ2-6; maybe TRBD2 (8 bases). CDR1 and CDR2 (germline): LGHNA, YSLEER. Trimming removed 3 bases at V and 0 bases at J, with 27 bases between. The CDR3 is 22 residues long. DNA of the CDR3: TGCGCCAGCAGCCAGGCCCCCCATAGGGGTAGCGGGGACAGCTCTGGGGCCAACGTCCTGACTTTC. Translating gives CASSQAPHRGSGDSSGANVLTF.

The chain is built from TRBV7-2 and TRBJ1-6; the D gene is possibly TRBD1 (6 bases). The CDR3 consists of 19 residues. With 1 base removed from V and 4 bases from J, the gap between germline ends came to 20 bases. Per the germline V gene, CDR1 is SGHTA and CDR2 is FQGNSA. The CDR3 DNA reads TGTGCCAGCAGCTTAGGTCGGGGGCGCGGGGGAACTTATAATTCACCCCTCCACTTT. This encodes CASSLGRGRGGTYNSPLHF.

The chain couples TRBV10-3 to TRBJ2-3, with 16 bases matching TRBD2. There are 18 residues in the CDR3. Trimming cost V 10 bases and J 5 bases; bases outside gene matches: 15. Germline values: CDR1 ENHRY, CDR2 SYGVKD. In DNA form, the CDR3 reads TGTGCCACCGCCCCCGGGACTAGCGGGGGGGCGACGAGAGATACGCAGTATTTT. Amino acids: CATAPGTSGGATRDTQYF.

V is TRBV3-1 (or the pseudogene TRBV3-2) and J is TRBJ2-4, with D unclear. Germline-derived CDR1 and CDR2 are LGHDT and YNNKEL (reference sequence). Trimming pared 1 base from V and 7 bases from J, leaving 5 bases between. The CDR3 spans 12 residues. CDR3 DNA: TGTGCCAGCAGCCAAGCTGGGAACATTCAGTACTTC. This translates into CASSQAGNIQYF.

The table lists this clone with a few counts. The chain recombines TRBV6-6 with TRBJ1-4, with a weak D call TRBD1 (5 bases). Per germline, CDR1 MNHNY and CDR2 SVGAGI (reference sequence). This CDR3 region has 15 residues. Trimming left V 1 base short and J 5 bases short, with 11 bases between. CDR3 loop: CASSYYGTENEKLFF. The CDR3 nucleotides read TGTGCCAGCAGTTACTACGGGACGGAAAATGAAAAACTGTTTTTT.

The genes are TRBV18 and TRBJ2-5, with D perhaps assigned TRBD1 or TRBD2 (6 bases each). Germline V gene data show CDR1 as KGHSH and CDR2 as LQKENI. This CDR3 region has 13 residues. Deletions cut 4 bases from V and 5 bases from J, with 11 bases between. Written as DNA, the CDR3 is TGTGCCAGCTCACTCGGGGGCAGGGAGACCCAGTACTTC. Translated: CASSLGGRETQYF.

J is TRBJ2-7 and V is TRBV3-1 (or the pseudogene TRBV3-2); D gene uncertain. The germline CDR1 and CDR2 sequences are LGHDT and YNNKEL (reference sequence). V lost 2 bases and J 6 bases, leaving 11 bases between the germline ends. The CDR3 is 13 amino acids. In DNA form, the CDR3 reads TGTGCCAGCAGCCAAATAGGAGCTTCCGAGCAGTACTTC. Its translation is CASSQIGASEQYF.

The genes are TRBV7-2 and TRBJ2-4, with unresolved D. The germline V gene has CDR1 SGHTA and CDR2 FQGNSA. Trimming took off 3 bases at V and 1 base at J, with 7 bases between the two ends. The length of the CDR3 is 14 residues. The CDR3 DNA reads as TGTGCCAGCAGCTTCGACGTGGCCAAAAACATTCAGTACTTC. Its protein product is CASSFDVAKNIQYF. Full variable domain (rest looked up from reference TRBV7-2 and TRBJ2-4): GAGVSQSPSNKVTEKGKDVELRCDPISGHTALYWYRQSLGQGLEFLIYFQGNSAPDKSGLPSDRFSAERTGGSVSTLTIQRTQQEDSAVYLCASSFDVAKNIQYFGAGTRLSVL.

V and J are TRBV24-1 and TRBJ2-5; TRBD2 matches 12 bases. Per the germline V gene, CDR1 is KGHDR and CDR2 is SFDVKD. The junction had 1 base not matched to a gene; V was cut back by 9 bases and J by 0 bases. CDR3 length equals 14 residues. In nucleotides, the CDR3 is TGTGCCACCGGGACTAGCGGGTACCAAGAGACCCAGTACTTC. Translated, it gives CATGTSGYQETQYF.

The chain links TRBV5-1 to TRBJ2-3; 7 nucleotides match TRBD1. Losses at the gene ends were 4 bases for V and 4 bases for J; bases not matched to a gene: 9. CDR1 is SGHRS, CDR2 YFSETQ, per germline. The CDR3 extends over 15 amino acids. CDR3: CASSAYSTGADTQYF. The CDR3 DNA is TGCGCCAGCAGCGCATACTCCACAGGGGCAGATACGCAGTATTTT.

This clone has only one observation. The chain combines TRBV3-1 (or the pseudogene TRBV3-2) with TRBJ2-1, with 11 nucleotides matching TRBD2. V was clipped by 4 bases and J by 10 bases; unmatched bases: 18. The germline CDR1 and CDR2 sequences are LGHDT and YNNKEL (reference sequence). This CDR3 has 18 residues. The CDR3 DNA sequence: TGTGCCAGCAGCCCAAGAGGGGAGGGACTAGCGGCCCTGCGGGAGCAGTTCTTC. Translated: CASSPRGEGLAALREQFF.

This chain connects TRBV4-3 to TRBJ2-3; D possibly corresponds to TRBD2 (5 bases). Germline assignment: CDR1 LGHNA and CDR2 YSLEER. This CDR3 is built from 15 residues. V lost 0 bases to trimming and J lost 6 bases, with 13 bases between them. CDR3 residues: CASSQDRTGWDTQYF. CDR3 DNA: TGCGCCAGCAGCCAAGACCGAACGGGATGGGATACGCAGTATTTT.

V usage is TRBV24-1 and J usage is TRBJ2-3; 13 bases fit TRBD2. The J segment lost 4 bases and the V segment lost 2 bases, leaving 8 bases of the junction unmatched. The germline V gene has CDR1 KGHDR and CDR2 SFDVKD. The CDR3 contains 18 residues. CDR3 sequence: CATSDSGLAGDLSDTQYF. The CDR3 region has the DNA TGTGCCACCAGTGATTCAGGACTAGCGGGGGACCTTTCAGATACGCAGTATTTT.

The V and J genes are TRBV6-5 and TRBJ2-1; TRBD2 agrees at 14 bases. With V trimmed by 1 base and J by 8 bases, 4 bases remained unmatched. Germline V gives CDR1 MNHEY, CDR2 SVGAGI. The CDR3 has 16 residues. The CDR3 is CASSYFGTSGSDEQFF. CDR3 DNA: TGTGCCAGCAGTTACTTCGGGACTAGCGGGAGCGATGAGCAGTTCTTC.

To note about this clone: Other DNA sequences of this sample code for an identical CDR3. CDR3 DNA: TGTGCCAGCAGCTTAGAGTTAGCCTCCTACGAGCAGTACTTC. This gives the protein CASSLELASYEQYF. The chain combines TRBV11-2 with TRBJ2-7; the D is unclear. The CDR3 spans 14 residues. Trimming took off 0 bases at V and 0 bases at J, with 6 bases between the two ends. The V gene's germline CDR1 is SGHAT and CDR2 FQNNGV. The complete variable domain, with remaining parts taken from reference TRBV11-2 and TRBJ2-7, reads EAGVAQSPRYKIIEKRQSVAFWCNPISGHATLYWYQQILGQGPKLLIQFQNNGVVDDSQLPKDRFSAERLKGVDSTLKIQPAKLEDSAVYLCASSLELASYEQYFGPGTRLTVT.

The V gene is TRBV27, the J gene TRBJ1-6; no clear D. Germline V gene lookup returns CDR1 MNHEY and CDR2 SMNVEV (reference sequence). This CDR3 spans 14 amino acids. The V and J ends lost 0 bases and 8 bases respectively, with 8 bases between them. The CDR3, as DNA: TGTGCCAGCAGTTTATCGGGGAATTATTCACCCCTCCACTTT. This sequence encodes CASSLSGNYSPLHF.

The V call is TRBV9, the J call TRBJ1-1, with TRBD1 identical over 7 bases. The V and J ends lost 3 bases and 0 bases, in that order; junction bases with no gene match: 5. This CDR3 region has 15 residues. Germline lookup yields CDR1 SGDLS and CDR2 YYNGEE. The CDR3 is CASSGMTGLNTEAFF. DNA for the CDR3: TGTGCCAGCAGCGGGATGACAGGGCTGAACACTGAAGCTTTCTTT. Full variable domain (missing parts from reference TRBV9 and TRBJ1-1): DSGVTQTPKHLITATGQRVTLRCSPRSGDLSVYWYQQSLDQGLQFLIQYYNGEERAKGNILERFSAQQFPDLHSELNLSSLELGDSALYFCASSGMTGLNTEAFFGQGTRLTVV.